Shown below are 19 T cell receptor beta chains from a single sample sequenced in a study of cytomegalovirus exposure and HLA in healthy donors. PCR amplification relied on 60 Vbeta primers (plus 13 Jbeta primers). TCRdb's table, derived via immunoSEQ multiplex PCR, lists solely in-frame clones and lacks some. Among under 90,000 clones, about 70% were seen once, and the ten largest hold roughly 7.6%. The sample taken for sequencing was PBMCs. Source of these receptors: a man aged 35 to 55 in good health and CMV-seropositive.

The J gene is TRBJ2-1, the V gene TRBV5-1; TRBD1 might be the D (7 bases). V lost 7 bases and J lost 5, with 16 bases in between. Germline CDR1 reads SGHRS; CDR2 reads YFSETQ. The CDR3 contains 14 residues. CDR3 bases: TGCGCCAGCTGGAGGGACAGCACTAACAATGAGCAGTTCTTC. Its protein product is CASWRDSTNNEQFF.

This clone turned up a few times. The chain couples TRBV2 to TRBJ2-2, with TRBD1 matching 10 bases. V lost 3 bases, J lost 1 base, and 8 bases stayed unmatched. Germline lookup yields CDR1 SNHLY and CDR2 FYNNEI. This CDR3 contains 18 residues. The CDR3 is CASSELTGTGVNTGELFF. The CDR3 region has the DNA TGTGCCAGCAGTGAGCTAACCGGGACAGGGGTGAACACCGGGGAGCTGTTTTTT.

The J gene is TRBJ1-6, the V gene TRBV2; TRBD1 might be the D (6 bases). Germline V gives CDR1 SNHLY, CDR2 FYNNEI. The ends were cut back, 9 bases at V and 8 bases at J, with 17 bases in the middle. This CDR3 spans 14 amino acids. Here the CDR3 DNA reads TGTGCCAGAATTCCGCGGGGGCGGGATTCACCCCTCCACTTT. Its protein is CARIPRGRDSPLHF.

A note on this clone: The junction departs from the called germline gene at one end, perhaps through a read error. J is TRBJ1-5 and V is TRBV2; D is unresolved. The germline V gene encodes CDR1 SNHLY and CDR2 FYNNEI. There are 14 residues in the CDR3. This chain's CDR3 is CASSDRQENRPQHF. CDR3 DNA sequence: TGTGCCAGCAGTGACCGACAAGAAAATCGGCCCCAGCATTTT.

The chain joins TRBV19 to TRBJ1-2; D call uncertain. The germline CDR1 and CDR2 sequences are LNHDA and SQIVND (reference sequence). The CDR3 extends over 14 amino acids. The V end lost 1 base, the J end lost 4 bases, and 10 bases lay between the germline ends. Here the CDR3 DNA reads TGTGCCAGTAGTATAGGGCAGGCTCTCTATGGCTACACCTTC. Translation: CASSIGQALYGYTF.

V is TRBV27 and J is TRBJ1-2; 8 bases match TRBD1. This CDR3 is 16 amino acids long. The V gene's germline CDR1 is MNHEY and CDR2 SMNVEV (reference sequence). V shed 6 bases, J shed 4 bases, and the junction held 13 bases outside the gene matches. The CDR3 DNA is TGTGCCAGCAGCCACCATACCACAGGGGGGGTCTATGGCTACACCTTC. Encoded protein: CASSHHTTGGVYGYTF.

The chain recombines TRBV7-3 with TRBJ1-1; no clear D. Trimming stripped 0 bases from V and 5 bases from J, with 13 bases between. CDR1 SGHTA and CDR2 FQGTGA come from the germline V gene. The CDR3 spans 15 residues. The CDR3 DNA follows: TGTGCCAGCAGCTTAACCGGAGGCAGCGGGACTGAAGCTTTCTTT. The encoded protein is CASSLTGGSGTEAFF. Supplemented by reference TRBV7-3 and TRBJ1-1, the full variable domain reads GAGVSQTPSNKVTEKGKYVELRCDPISGHTALYWYRQSLGQGPEFLIYFQGTGAADDSGLPNDRFFAVRPEGSVSTLKIQRTERGDSAVYLCASSLTGGSGTEAFFGQGTRLTVV.

This chain uses TRBV5-4 with TRBJ1-2; no definite D call. The CDR3 consists of 13 residues. Germline values: CDR1 SGHNT, CDR2 YYREEE (reference sequence). The V and J ends lost 5 bases and 4 bases respectively, with 12 bases between them. The CDR3 protein is CASRAGGGYGYTF. The CDR3 bases are TGTGCCAGCAGGGCTGGTGGTGGCTATGGCTACACCTTC. The full variable domain, completed using reference TRBV5-4 and TRBJ1-2, is ETGVTQSPTHLIKTRGQQVTLRCSSQSGHNTVSWYQQALGQGPQFIFQYYREEENGRGNFPPRFSGLQFPNYSSELNVNALELDDSALYLCASRAGGGYGYTFGSGTRLTVV.

This chain links TRBV5-1 with TRBJ2-3; TRBD2 matches at 8 bases. The J segment lost 0 bases and the V segment lost 0 bases, leaving 3 bases of the junction unmatched. Germline CDR1 is SGHRS and CDR2 is YFSETQ. The length of the CDR3 is 16 residues. In DNA form, the CDR3 reads TGCGCCAGCAGCTTGGGTCCTAGCGGGAGCACAGATACGCAGTATTTT. It is translated as CASSLGPSGSTDTQYF. The whole variable domain, remainder taken from reference TRBV5-1 and TRBJ2-3, is KAGVTQTPRYLIKTRGQQVTLSCSPISGHRSVSWYQQTPGQGLQFLFEYFSETQRNKGNFPGRFSGRQFSNSRSEMNVSTLELGDSALYLCASSLGPSGSTDTQYFGPGTRLTVL.

The count of this clone is one. The chain links TRBV10-3 to TRBJ1-1, with a possible D match to TRBD1 (5 bases). The CDR3 spans 13 residues. Germline CDR1 reads ENHRY; CDR2 reads SYGVKD. V lost 8 bases and J 0 bases, leaving 10 bases between the germline ends. The CDR3: CAIAQGLNTEAFF. The DNA for the CDR3 is TGTGCCATCGCTCAGGGCTTGAACACTGAAGCTTTCTTT.

Only one count was recorded for this clone. The chain uses TRBV9 and TRBJ1-4; tentative D call: TRBD1 (5 bases). Trimming pared 0 bases from V and 7 bases from J, leaving 13 bases between. The CDR3 extends over 15 amino acids. From germline, CDR1 is SGDLS and CDR2 YYNGEE. CDR3 nucleotides: TGTGCCAGCAGCGTAGCTGGAGGGGTTAGTGAAAAACTGTTTTTT. The encoded protein is CASSVAGGVSEKLFF.

This clone was seen a few times. For the CDR3, the DNA is TGTGCCATCAGTGATGCCGGGGGCGGGGGGATCACGCAGTATTTT. Translated: CAISDAGGGGITQYF. This chain uses TRBV10-3 with TRBJ2-3; 8 bases line up with TRBD2. V lost 3 bases and J lost 9; bases outside the gene matches: 11. Per the germline V gene, CDR1 is ENHRY and CDR2 is SYGVKD. The CDR3 loop spans 15 amino acids.

The chain joins TRBV4-1 to TRBJ2-3, with D tentatively TRBD2 (5 bases). CDR1 is MGHRA, CDR2 YSYEKL, per germline. The CDR3 totals 19 residues. V dropped 0 bases and J dropped 0 bases, with 19 bases sitting between them. The CDR3 DNA sequence: TGCGCCAGCAGCCAAGATATGAGGGAACCGACCTTTAGCACAGATACGCAGTATTTT. Protein product: CASSQDMREPTFSTDTQYF.

This chain uses TRBV5-4 with TRBJ1-2; D is perhaps TRBD1 (6 bases). The CDR3 spans 14 residues. Germline V gene sequence: CDR1 SGHNT, CDR2 YYREEE (reference sequence). V dropped 0 bases and J dropped 4 bases, with 10 bases sitting between them. As DNA, the CDR3 is TGTGCCAGCAGCTTGGAGGGGGACGGCTATGGCTACACCTTC. Amino acids: CASSLEGDGYGYTF. The variable domain in full, with the rest retrieved from reference TRBV5-4 and TRBJ1-2, is ETGVTQSPTHLIKTRGQQVTLRCSSQSGHNTVSWYQQALGQGPQFIFQYYREEENGRGNFPPRFSGLQFPNYSSELNVNALELDDSALYLCASSLEGDGYGYTFGSGTRLTVV.

The chain couples TRBV27 to TRBJ1-5; tentative D call: TRBD1 (6 bases). Trimming removed 3 bases at V and 0 bases at J, with 9 bases between. The germline V gene has CDR1 MNHEY and CDR2 SMNVEV (reference sequence). The CDR3 length is 15 residues. The chain's CDR3 is CASSFPGDSNQPQHF. The CDR3 DNA reads TGTGCCAGCAGTTTTCCAGGGGATAGCAATCAGCCCCAGCATTTT.

V gene TRBV6-5 combines with J gene TRBJ1-5, with D tentatively TRBD1 (6 bases). CDR1 and CDR2 (germline): MNHEY, SVGAGI. The CDR3 is 15 amino acids. Trimming stripped 6 bases from V and 0 bases from J, with 12 bases between. This chain's CDR3 is CASRIGQYSNQPQHF. The DNA of the CDR3 is TGTGCCAGCAGAATCGGACAGTATAGCAATCAGCCCCAGCATTTT.

The CDR3 DNA follows: TGTGCCGCAGGGGGTCGACAGGCAACTAATGAAAAACTGTTTTTT. Translation gives CAAGGRQATNEKLFF. The chain carries TRBV27 and TRBJ1-4; TRBD1 agrees at 7 bases. The CDR3 sequence is 15 residues long. Per germline, CDR1 MNHEY and CDR2 SMNVEV (reference sequence). The junction had 9 bases not matched to a gene; V was cut back by 11 bases and J by 0 bases.

This clone was detected once. This rearrangement joins TRBV27 to TRBJ1-2; no definite D call. Germline CDR1 and CDR2: MNHEY and SMNVEV (reference sequence). V was pared by 7 bases and J by 4 bases, with 13 bases between. The CDR3 extends over 13 amino acids. CDR3 sequence reads: CASTSDKAYGYTF. DNA for the CDR3: TGTGCCAGCACGTCCGACAAAGCCTATGGCTACACCTTC.

The chain is built from TRBV7-9 and TRBJ1-5; D might be TRBD1 (6 bases). This CDR3 has 16 residues. Trimming cost V 1 base and J 8 bases, with 18 bases left between them. CDR1 is SEHNR, CDR2 FQNEAQ, per germline (reference sequence). CDR3 sequence: CASSLGSSGGGEPQHF. The CDR3 nucleotides read TGTGCCAGCAGCTTAGGGTCGTCGGGGGGCGGTGAGCCCCAGCATTTT.